Below are 29 T cell receptor beta chains sequenced from a single sample in a study of blood T cell repertoires in COVID-19. Produced via immunoSEQ multiplex PCR; TCRdb's table is partial and in-frame only. The table lists about 4,900 clones, approximately 71% of them singletons, with 37% in the top ten. Sequencing was done on a sample of peripheral blood. All receptors come from a human donor in a cohort sampled during active COVID-19.

The chain combines TRBV11-2 with TRBJ2-2, with 9 positions matching TRBD1. V lost 4 bases to trimming and J lost 5 bases; unmatched junction nucleotides: 8. There are 16 residues in the CDR3. Germline V gene data show CDR1 as SGHAT and CDR2 as FQNNGV. This CDR3 is CASSSRDRVLTGELFF. The DNA for the CDR3 is TGTGCCAGCAGCTCCCGGGACAGGGTGTTAACCGGGGAGCTGTTTTTT. The variable domain in full, with the rest retrieved from reference TRBV11-2 and TRBJ2-2, is EAGVAQSPRYKIIEKRQSVAFWCNPISGHATLYWYQQILGQGPKLLIQFQNNGVVDDSQLPKDRFSAERLKGVDSTLKIQPAKLEDSAVYLCASSSRDRVLTGELFFGEGSRLTVL.

CDR3 bases: TGTGCCAGCAGTTACTCGAGGGGGCCCCAAGAGACCCAGTACTTC. It encodes CASSYSRGPQETQYF. The rearrangement links TRBV6-2 or TRBV6-3 to TRBJ2-5; 7 positions match TRBD1. The germline V gene has CDR1 MNHEY and CDR2 SVGEGT. The V and J ends lost 0 bases and 1 base, in that order; junction bases with no gene match: 2. The CDR3 totals 15 residues.

The chain has TRBV7-3 and TRBJ2-1, with 7 positions matching TRBD2. The V gene's germline CDR1 is SGHTA and CDR2 FQGTGA. J was trimmed by 4 bases and V by 1 base; bases with no gene match: 7. CDR3 length: 16 amino acids. The CDR3 here is CASSLIGSGAYNEQFF. DNA of the CDR3: TGTGCCAGCAGCTTAATAGGGAGCGGGGCGTACAATGAGCAGTTCTTC. Full variable domain (outside the CDR3, taken from reference TRBV7-3 and TRBJ2-1): GAGVSQTPSNKVTEKGKYVELRCDPISGHTALYWYRQSLGQGPEFLIYFQGTGAADDSGLPNDRFFAVRPEGSVSTLKIQRTERGDSAVYLCASSLIGSGAYNEQFFGPGTRLTVL.

The chain combines TRBV20-1 with TRBJ2-7, with unresolved D. V lost 7 bases to trimming and J lost 8 bases, with 15 bases between them. CDR3 length equals 11 residues. From germline, CDR1 is DFQATT and CDR2 SNEGSKA (reference sequence). CDR3 nucleotides: TGCAGTGTACTCGGTGGGCAGCAGCAGTACTTC. Translated: CSVLGGQQQYF.

The chain is built from TRBV7-9 and TRBJ1-1, with no clear D. Trimming removed 0 bases at V and 3 bases at J, with 23 bases between. The CDR3 spans 19 residues. Germline V gives CDR1 SEHNR, CDR2 FQNEAQ (reference sequence). In DNA form, the CDR3 reads TGTGCCAGCAGCTTAGCGCTAACGGGAATCCCACTTATGGACACTGAAGCTTTCTTT. Translation gives CASSLALTGIPLMDTEAFF.

The chain is built from TRBV5-1 and TRBJ2-7; D is possibly TRBD2 (6 bases). Germline V gene sequence: CDR1 SGHRS, CDR2 YFSETQ. The V and J ends lost 4 bases and 1 base respectively, with 15 bases between them. The length of the CDR3 is 15 residues. CDR3 region: CASSQGLTSSYEQYF. The CDR3 nucleotides are TGCGCCAGCAGCCAGGGACTCACCTCTTCCTACGAGCAGTACTTC.

The J gene is TRBJ2-7, the V gene TRBV5-6; D is ambiguous. From germline, CDR1 is SGHDT and CDR2 YYEEEE. The CDR3 is made up of 14 amino acids. With 4 bases removed from V and 2 bases from J, the gap between germline ends came to 13 bases. CDR3 nucleotide sequence: TGTGCCAGCAGCCCACCTGGCCTTCCCTACGAGCAGTACTTC. This sequence encodes CASSPPGLPYEQYF.

The chain employs TRBV5-4 and TRBJ2-7, with D maybe TRBD2 (5 bases). This CDR3 comprises 13 residues. Germline loops: CDR1 SGHNT, CDR2 YYREEE (reference sequence). The V and J ends lost 4 bases and 4 bases respectively, with 12 bases between them. In DNA form, the CDR3 reads TGTGCCAGCAGCGGGAGACACCTTTACGAGCAGTACTTC. This gives the protein CASSGRHLYEQYF.

This clone was seen a handful of times. The chain combines TRBV21-1 with TRBJ2-5; TRBD2, the table's D call, lacks a check against the DNA. TRBV21-1 represents a pseudogene. CDR3 size: 14 residues. In DNA form, the CDR3 reads TGTGCCAGCAGCAAGCGGGGGCTTCAAGAGACCCAGTACTTC. This gives the protein CASSKRGLQETQYF.

The chain is built from TRBV25-1 and TRBJ1-2; tentatively, D is TRBD1 (6 bases). The CDR3 sequence is 14 residues long. Germline V gene data show CDR1 as MGHDK and CDR2 as SYGVNS. The germline V and J ends were trimmed by 4 bases and 4 bases, with 13 bases remaining between them. In DNA form, the CDR3 reads TGTGCCAGCAGTGTGGACAGTCCCCCCTATGGCTACACCTTC. This translates into CASSVDSPPYGYTF.

The genes are TRBV21-1 and TRBJ2-7; TRBD1 is the table's D call and was not checked against the DNA. TRBV21-1 is annotated as a pseudogene. The CDR3 runs to 17 residues. CDR3 loop: CASSKSKRTPSSYEQYF. CDR3 DNA sequence: TGTGCCAGCAGCAAAAGTAAAAGGACACCCAGCTCCTACGAGCAGTACTTC.

Of note for this clone: At one end, the junction sequence differs from germline, possibly due to a read error. This chain connects TRBV12-3 or TRBV12-4 to TRBJ2-7; TRBD2 agrees at 7 bases. CDR3 length: 10 residues. CDR3 sequence reads: CASRLAKSHF. Written as DNA, the CDR3 is TGTGCCAGCAGACTAGCGAAATCCCACTTC.

The chain carries TRBV5-5 and TRBJ1-5; D is undetermined. From germline, CDR1 is SGHKS and CDR2 YYEKEE (reference sequence). The CDR3 runs to 15 residues. The ends were cut back, 2 bases at V and 4 bases at J, with 13 bases in the middle. The CDR3 nucleotides read TGTGCCAGCAGCTTTCGGGGTGAAGTGAATCAGCCCCAGCATTTT. Protein: CASSFRGEVNQPQHF.

The chain links TRBV2 to TRBJ1-1; TRBD1 matches at 7 bases. V gave up 6 bases and J gave up 5 bases; unmatched junction bases: 9. This CDR3 is 14 amino acids long. The germline gives CDR1 SNHLY, CDR2 FYNNEI. The CDR3 loop reads CASRYEGARTEAFF. The DNA for the CDR3 is TGTGCCAGCAGGTACGAGGGGGCTCGAACTGAAGCTTTCTTT.

The rearrangement joins TRBV18 to TRBJ1-2; D is undetermined. Trimming shortened V by 6 bases and J by 6 bases, and 14 bases separated the two germline ends. There are 13 residues in the CDR3. Germline V lookup: CDR1 KGHSH, CDR2 LQKENI. The CDR3 loop reads CASSITLQNGYTF. The CDR3 bases are TGTGCCAGCTCGATTACGTTACAGAATGGCTACACCTTC. Full variable domain (rest looked up from reference TRBV18 and TRBJ1-2): NAGVMQNPRHLVRRRGQEARLRCSPMKGHSHVYWYRQLPEEGLKFMVYLQKENIIDESGMPKERFSAEFPKEGPSILRIQQVVRGDSAAYFCASSITLQNGYTFGSGTRLTVV.

The chain uses TRBV5-6 and TRBJ1-2, with D possibly matching TRBD1 (5 bases). Germline loops: CDR1 SGHDT, CDR2 YYEEEE. V shed 2 bases and J shed 8 bases, with 22 bases lying between them. This CDR3 is 16 amino acids long. CDR3 residues: CASSLPRTPNRYGYTF. In nucleotides, the CDR3 is TGTGCCAGCAGCTTACCTCGGACACCCAACCGGTACGGCTACACCTTC.

This clone was picked up one time. The genes are TRBV13 and TRBJ2-7; D may be TRBD1 (6 bases). The CDR3 contains 14 residues. Germline V gene lookup returns CDR1 PRHDT and CDR2 FYEKMQ (reference sequence). Trimming cost V 5 bases and J 2 bases, with 13 bases left between them. The CDR3: CASSQTGPTYEQYF. The CDR3 nucleotides are TGTGCCAGCAGCCAAACAGGGCCCACCTACGAGCAGTACTTC. Variable domain in full (rest from reference TRBV13 and TRBJ2-7): AAGVIQSPRHLIKEKRETATLKCYPIPRHDTVYWYQQGPGQDPQFLISFYEKMQSDKGSIPDRFSAQQFSDYHSELNMSSLELGDSALYFCASSQTGPTYEQYFGPGTRLTVT.

In this sample, this clone turned up once. The rearrangement joins TRBV5-1 to TRBJ2-3, with 16 bases aligning to TRBD2. Germline lookup yields CDR1 SGHRS and CDR2 YFSETQ. This CDR3 has 17 residues. Unmatched junction bases numbered 5, after V lost 4 bases and J lost 3 bases. The CDR3 here is CASSGTSGGAVTDTQYF. In nucleotides, the CDR3 is TGCGCCAGCAGCGGGACTAGCGGGGGGGCGGTGACAGATACGCAGTATTTT.

The chain is built from TRBV5-1 and TRBJ2-5, with 9 bases aligning to TRBD1. Germline CDR1 is SGHRS and CDR2 is YFSETQ. The CDR3 totals 15 residues. The trim removed 2 bases at V and 4 bases at J, leaving 6 bases unmatched. CDR3 coding DNA: TGCGCCAGCAGCTTCGGGACAGGGTCGGGAGAGACCCAGTACTTC. Translation gives CASSFGTGSGETQYF.

The chain employs TRBV19 and TRBJ2-7; TRBD2 matches at 8 bases. CDR1 is LNHDA, CDR2 SQIVND, per germline (reference sequence). Trimming at V came to 5 bases and at J to 2 bases, leaving 8 bases not matched to a gene. The CDR3 runs to 15 residues. The chain's CDR3 is CASSRTSSSTYEQYF. The CDR3 DNA sequence: TGTGCCAGTAGTCGGACTAGCTCCTCCACCTACGAGCAGTACTTC.

This chain links TRBV6-5 with TRBJ2-1; 8 positions agree with TRBD2. The CDR3 has 13 amino acids. The ends lost 7 bases at V and 4 bases at J; junction bases unmatched: 3. Per the germline V gene, CDR1 is MNHEY and CDR2 is SVGAGI. This CDR3 reads CASNLAGYNEQFF. The CDR3 DNA follows: TGTGCCAGCAACCTAGCGGGTTACAATGAGCAGTTCTTC.

This clone was seen more than once but under ten times. The chain links TRBV15 to TRBJ2-5; 8 bases are a match to TRBD2. Germline V gives CDR1 LNHNV, CDR2 YYDKDF (reference sequence). The CDR3 sequence is 14 residues long. V was clipped by 2 bases and J by 4 bases; unmatched bases: 3. CDR3 loop: CATSRRREGETQYF. The CDR3 DNA is TGTGCCACCAGCAGAAGACGGGAGGGAGAGACCCAGTACTTC. Drawing the rest from reference TRBV15 and TRBJ2-5, the complete variable domain is DAMVIQNPRYQVTQFGKPVTLSCSQTLNHNVMYWYQQKSSQAPKLLFHYYDKDFNNEADTPDNFQSRRPNTSFCFLDIRSPGLGDTAMYLCATSRRREGETQYFGPGTRLLVL.

The chain uses TRBV2 and TRBJ1-2, with D possibly TRBD1 on 6 matching bases. The CDR3 consists of 15 residues. Germline V gives CDR1 SNHLY, CDR2 FYNNEI. Trimming took 6 bases from V and 0 from J, leaving 14 bases between them. This chain's CDR3 is CASSSQGVANYGYTF. The DNA of the CDR3 is TGTGCCAGCAGCTCACAGGGAGTGGCTAACTATGGCTACACCTTC. Using reference TRBV2 and TRBJ1-2 for the parts outside the CDR3, the full variable domain is EPEVTQTPSHQVTQMGQEVILRCVPISNHLYFYWYRQILGQKVEFLVSFYNNEISEKSEIFDDQFSVERPDGSNFTLKIRSTKLEDSAMYFCASSSQGVANYGYTFGSGTRLTVV.

The genes are TRBV4-3 and TRBJ1-1, with D perhaps matching TRBD1 (6 bases). Germline lookup yields CDR1 LGHNA and CDR2 YSLEER. The CDR3 has 15 residues. V dropped 1 base and J dropped 0 bases, with 9 bases sitting between them. CDR3 sequence reads: CASSQVGHLNTEAFF. The CDR3 bases are TGCGCCAGCAGCCAAGTGGGACACCTGAACACTGAAGCTTTCTTT.

The CDR3 here is CASSRRVAPQDEQFF. CDR3 nucleotides: TGTGCCAGCAGCAGGAGAGTAGCGCCCCAAGATGAGCAGTTCTTC. The chain recombines TRBV21-1 with TRBJ2-1; no check of the table's D call, TRBD2, against the DNA was made. TRBV21-1 is marked as a pseudogene. This CDR3 contains 15 residues.

In its sample, this clone ranks as medium-sized. V and J are TRBV15 and TRBJ2-5; 11 bases are shared with TRBD1. The CDR3 loop spans 14 amino acids. The ends lost 4 bases at V and 3 bases at J; junction bases unmatched: 1. Germline lookup yields CDR1 LNHNV and CDR2 YYDKDF (reference sequence). The CDR3 reads CATSMGQGEETQYF. As DNA, the CDR3 is TGTGCCACCAGCATGGGACAGGGGGAAGAGACCCAGTACTTC.

The rearrangement links TRBV28 to TRBJ1-1, with 7 bases that match TRBD1. Germline CDR1 reads MDHEN; CDR2 reads SYDVKM. The CDR3 extends over 13 amino acids. J was trimmed by 3 bases and V by 6 bases; bases with no gene match: 4. CDR3 DNA sequence: TGTGCCAGCAGGCAGGGGGTAGACACTGAAGCTTTCTTT. It encodes CASRQGVDTEAFF.

The chain employs TRBV5-8 and TRBJ2-6, with D possibly being TRBD1 (6 bases). CDR1 is SGHTS, CDR2 YDEGEE, per germline. Trimming removed 1 base at V and 3 bases at J, with 11 bases between. This CDR3 is built from 16 residues. The CDR3 DNA reads TGTGCCAGCAGCTTGCAGGGGCTTGTTGGGGCCAACGTCCTGACTTTC. Its protein product is CASSLQGLVGANVLTF.

This clone is categorized as large (0.1 to 1%). This rearrangement joins TRBV9 to TRBJ2-7, with 8 bases lining up with TRBD2. The CDR3 has 14 residues. V lost 3 bases, J lost 7 bases, and 9 bases stayed unmatched. Germline V gives CDR1 SGDLS, CDR2 YYNGEE. CDR3 region: CASSADGLAGEQYF. CDR3 in DNA: TGTGCCAGCAGCGCAGACGGACTAGCCGGTGAGCAGTACTTC. Full variable domain (outside the CDR3, taken from reference TRBV9 and TRBJ2-7): DSGVTQTPKHLITATGQRVTLRCSPRSGDLSVYWYQQSLDQGLQFLIQYYNGEERAKGNILERFSAQQFPDLHSELNLSSLELGDSALYFCASSADGLAGEQYFGPGTRLTVT.